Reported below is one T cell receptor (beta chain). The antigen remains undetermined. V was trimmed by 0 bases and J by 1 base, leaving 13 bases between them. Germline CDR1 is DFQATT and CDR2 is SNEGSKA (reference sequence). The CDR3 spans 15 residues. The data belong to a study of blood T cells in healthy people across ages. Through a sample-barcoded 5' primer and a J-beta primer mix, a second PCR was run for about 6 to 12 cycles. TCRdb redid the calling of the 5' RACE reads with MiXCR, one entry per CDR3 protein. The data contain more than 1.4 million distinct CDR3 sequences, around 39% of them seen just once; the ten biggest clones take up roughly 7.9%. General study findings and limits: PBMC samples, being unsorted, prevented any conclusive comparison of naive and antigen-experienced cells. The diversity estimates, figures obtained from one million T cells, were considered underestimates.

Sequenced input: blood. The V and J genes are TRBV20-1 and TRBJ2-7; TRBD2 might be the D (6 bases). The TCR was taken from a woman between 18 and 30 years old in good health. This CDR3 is CSARDRVGTSYEQYF. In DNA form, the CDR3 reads TGCAGTGCTAGAGATCGAGTAGGGACTTCCTACGAGCAGTACTTC.